The subject of this entry is one TCR beta chain. Its antigen remains undetermined. Base quality data are lacking; no much larger clone is found one base away. CD8 naive samples were CD45RO-negative cells positively selected for CCR7, giving a CD45RA+CCR7+ population that excluded TemRA cells. Healthy HIV-negative adults with no recently reported acute infections or vaccinations were included as donors. Every donor was a Caucasian adult living in Nashville, Tennessee, USA. Blood was obtained by leukapheresis, after which PBMCs were separated by Ficoll-Histopaque density gradient centrifugation and cryopreserved in liquid nitrogen vapor phase. Analytical flow cytometry was used to check the purity and quantity of every magnetically sorted T cell population. Genomic DNA was isolated from every sorted fraction and measured by UV absorbance on a Nanodrop 2000c. The sample is drawn from a study of shared clonotypes between healthy human individuals (dated by TCRdb to the early 2020s). A note on the overall study: A few men and two women, aged 18 to 49 years, made up the cohort. To increase sequencing depth and limit assay-specific biases, different laboratories used diverse techniques to prepare libraries and sequence TCR repertoires. Per donor, leukapheresis produced somewhere between about 0.94 and 9.5 billion PBMCs. The study deeply sequenced blood TCR repertoires of five healthy adults to estimate repertoire size and the extent of clonotype sharing between individuals. For each donor, three plates each were used for CD4 naive and CD4 memory, two plates were used for CD8 naive, and one plate was used for CD8 memory. The research as a whole found: Higher generation probabilities were observed for clonotypes shared by all four sorted-subset donors than for non-shared clonotypes. Across four donors, approximately 5% of naive CD4, 3% to 3.5% of naive CD8, 2% to 2.5% of memory CD4, and roughly 0.4% of memory CD8 clonotypes were shared. The genetic and exposure-history diversity represented was limited by the small number of donors. Estimated clonotype richness was generally larger for naive than for memory subsets. Based on pairwise subsampling, the degree of clonotype sharing among donors was expected to be affected by sequencing depth. Sampling was limited to blood, and TCR repertoires in tissue likely differ from TCR repertoires in blood. Rarefaction of sorted-subset datasets indicated incomplete sequencing despite the large sequencing depth.

After removal of 5 bases from V and 3 bases from J, the junction retains 5 bases not matched to a gene. The cysteine opens and the phenylalanine closes a CDR3 of 15 amino acids. Only the CDR3 region is kept as DNA, spanning 45 bases read in frame from base 1. CDR1 and CDR2, looked up from the germline V gene, are SNHLY and FYNNEI. TCR CDR3 regions were amplified from genomic DNA by multiplex PCR using the deep immunoSEQ assay. For each cell subset, the extracted genomic DNA was distributed evenly across all wells of several immunoSEQ 96-well plates, and each plate served as one replicate. For sorted subsets, around 0.2 ug of genomic DNA, equivalent to about 30,000 T cell genomes, went into each replicate PCR. The purified libraries were quantified using a Qubit 3.0 fluorometer, sized with a Bioanalyzer 2100, and then quantified again using the KAPA Library Quantification kit. Every immunoSEQ 96-well plate was sequenced on a dedicated single-read 150-cycle Illumina NextSeq 550 flow cell. Per the authors' processing: Because the immunoSEQ output included only junctional sequences and no quality scores, the filtering could not be the same as the filtering used for full-length reads. Sequences were annotated with PyIR, a Python wrapper for IgBLAST v1.9, and V/J genes and CDR3 were assigned using IMGT germline references. Reads were filtered out if the reads had weak V/J assignments (E-value above 1e-6), no CDR3, stop codons, out-of-frame junctions, or ambiguous translated residues. V3J clonotypes were defined as sequences sharing the same inferred V gene, J gene, and CDR3 amino acid sequence. To compute the percentage overlap between repertoires, the number of shared unique clonotypes was divided by the size of the smaller repertoire. Richness of each repertoire was evaluated using RTK rarefaction, the Chao1 estimator, and Recon v2.1 estimates of unobserved clonotypes. OLGA was used to compute generation probabilities for all TCRbeta clonotypes that the gDNA method yielded from a few donors. TCRdb's version of the immuneACCESS table is confined to in-frame rearrangements and falls short of the full clone set. An unresolved V gene accounts for under half of the shortfall where checked; the remainder is of unknown origin. D and trimming were read from the DNA, whereas the V and J calls and clone size are those reported in that table. This sample is represented by about 550,000 clones; 95% of them were singletons. The ten largest clonotypes hold approximately 0.1% of the sample.

This TCR derives from a woman between 25 and 40 years old in good health. The rearrangement joined TRBV2 to TRBJ2-7, with 12 bases matching TRBD1. The sample was naive CD8+ T cells sorted from blood. Interpreted using the paper, the cell subset or site label stands for: CD45RA+CCR7+. The CDR3 reads as follows: CASSTGTGGLYEQYF. The nucleotide sequence is TGTGCCAGCAGTACCGGGACAGGGGGCCTCTACGAGCAGTACTTC.